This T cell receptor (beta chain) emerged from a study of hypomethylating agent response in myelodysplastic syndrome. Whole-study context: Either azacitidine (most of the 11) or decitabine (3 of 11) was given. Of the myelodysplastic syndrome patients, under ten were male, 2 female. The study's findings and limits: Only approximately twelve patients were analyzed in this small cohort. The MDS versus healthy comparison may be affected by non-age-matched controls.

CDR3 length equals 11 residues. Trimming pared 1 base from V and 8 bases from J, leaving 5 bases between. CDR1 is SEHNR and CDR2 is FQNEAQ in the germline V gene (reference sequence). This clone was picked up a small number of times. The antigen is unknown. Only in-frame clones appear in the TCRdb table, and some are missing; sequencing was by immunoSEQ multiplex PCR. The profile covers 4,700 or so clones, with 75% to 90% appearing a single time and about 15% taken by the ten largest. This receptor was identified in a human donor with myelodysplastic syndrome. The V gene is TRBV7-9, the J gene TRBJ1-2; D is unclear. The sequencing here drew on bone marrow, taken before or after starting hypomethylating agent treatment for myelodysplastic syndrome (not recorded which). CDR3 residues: CASSLVEGYTF. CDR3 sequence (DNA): TGTGCCAGCAGCTTAGTGGAGGGCTACACCTTC.